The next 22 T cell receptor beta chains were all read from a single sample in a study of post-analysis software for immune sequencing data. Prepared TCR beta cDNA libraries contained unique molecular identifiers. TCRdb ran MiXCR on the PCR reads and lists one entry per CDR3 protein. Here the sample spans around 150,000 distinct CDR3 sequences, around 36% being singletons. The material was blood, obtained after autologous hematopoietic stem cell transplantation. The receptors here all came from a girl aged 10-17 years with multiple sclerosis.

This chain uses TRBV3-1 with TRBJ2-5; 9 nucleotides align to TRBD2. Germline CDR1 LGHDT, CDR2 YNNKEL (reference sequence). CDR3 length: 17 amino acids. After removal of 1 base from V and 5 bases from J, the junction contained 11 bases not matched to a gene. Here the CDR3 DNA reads TGTGCCAGCAGCCAAGTCGGGCGGGAGGGCCTAGAGGAGACCCAGTACTTC. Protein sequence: CASSQVGREGLEETQYF.

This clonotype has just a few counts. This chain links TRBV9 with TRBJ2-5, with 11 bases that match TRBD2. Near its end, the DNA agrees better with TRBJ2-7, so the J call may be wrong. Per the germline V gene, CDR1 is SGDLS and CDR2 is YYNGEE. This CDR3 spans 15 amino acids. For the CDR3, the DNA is TGTGCCAGCAGCCCAACTAGCGGGAGAAGGCACGAGCAGTACTTC. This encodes CASSPTSGRRHEQYF.

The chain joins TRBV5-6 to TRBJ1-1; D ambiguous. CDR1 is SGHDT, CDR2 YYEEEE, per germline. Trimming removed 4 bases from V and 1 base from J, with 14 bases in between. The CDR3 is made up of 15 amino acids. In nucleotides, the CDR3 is TGTGCCAGCAGCCGATGGGAAGCTCCGAACACTGAAGCTTTCTTT. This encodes CASSRWEAPNTEAFF.

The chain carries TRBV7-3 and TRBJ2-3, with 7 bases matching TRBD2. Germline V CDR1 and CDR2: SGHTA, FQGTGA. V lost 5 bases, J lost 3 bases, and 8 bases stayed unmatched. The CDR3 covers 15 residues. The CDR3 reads CASSQGPAGTDTQYF. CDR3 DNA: TGTGCCAGCAGCCAAGGGCCAGCGGGGACAGATACGCAGTATTTT.

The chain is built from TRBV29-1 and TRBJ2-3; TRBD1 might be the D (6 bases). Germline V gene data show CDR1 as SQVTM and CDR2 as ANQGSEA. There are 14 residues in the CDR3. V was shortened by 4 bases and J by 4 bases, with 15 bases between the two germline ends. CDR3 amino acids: CSVAQGNPADTQYF. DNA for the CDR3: TGCAGCGTTGCCCAGGGGAATCCCGCAGATACGCAGTATTTT.

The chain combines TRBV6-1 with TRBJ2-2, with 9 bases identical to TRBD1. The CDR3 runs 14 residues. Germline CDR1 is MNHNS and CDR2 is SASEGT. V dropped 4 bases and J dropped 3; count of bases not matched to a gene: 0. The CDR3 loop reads CASSGTGDTGELFF. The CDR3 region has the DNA TGTGCCAGCAGTGGGACAGGGGACACCGGGGAGCTGTTTTTT.

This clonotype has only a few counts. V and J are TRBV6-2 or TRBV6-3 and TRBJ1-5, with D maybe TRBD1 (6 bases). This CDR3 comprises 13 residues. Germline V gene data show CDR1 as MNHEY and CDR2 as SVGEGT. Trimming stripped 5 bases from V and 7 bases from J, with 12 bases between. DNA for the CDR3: TGTGCCAGCAGTAGACAGGTTGGGCAGCCCCAGCATTTT. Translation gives CASSRQVGQPQHF.

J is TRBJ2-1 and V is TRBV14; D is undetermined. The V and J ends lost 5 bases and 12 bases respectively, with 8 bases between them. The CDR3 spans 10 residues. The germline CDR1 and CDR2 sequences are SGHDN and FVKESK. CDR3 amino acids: CASSGIVQFF. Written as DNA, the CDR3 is TGTGCCAGCAGCGGGATTGTGCAGTTCTTC.

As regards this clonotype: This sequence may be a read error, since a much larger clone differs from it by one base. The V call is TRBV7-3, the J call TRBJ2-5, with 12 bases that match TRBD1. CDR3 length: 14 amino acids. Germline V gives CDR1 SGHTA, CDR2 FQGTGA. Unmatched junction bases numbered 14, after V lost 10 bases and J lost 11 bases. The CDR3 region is CATSPGQGANEQYF. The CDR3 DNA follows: TGTGCCACCTCGCCGGGACAGGGGGCTAATGAGCAGTACTTC.

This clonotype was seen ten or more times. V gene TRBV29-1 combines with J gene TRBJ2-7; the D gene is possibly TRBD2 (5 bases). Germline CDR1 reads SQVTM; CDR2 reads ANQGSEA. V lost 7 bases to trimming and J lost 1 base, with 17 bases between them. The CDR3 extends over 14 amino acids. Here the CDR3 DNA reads TGCAGCGGGGCCTTTGACGGGAAGTCCTACGAGCAGTACTTC. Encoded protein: CSGAFDGKSYEQYF.

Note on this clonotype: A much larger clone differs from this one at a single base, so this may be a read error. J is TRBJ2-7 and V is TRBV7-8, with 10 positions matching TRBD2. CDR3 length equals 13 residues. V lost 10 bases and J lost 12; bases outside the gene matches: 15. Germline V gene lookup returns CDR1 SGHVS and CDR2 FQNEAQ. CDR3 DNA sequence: TGTGCCACATCCGGGCTAGCGGGAGAGACCCGGTACTTC. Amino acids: CATSGLAGETRYF. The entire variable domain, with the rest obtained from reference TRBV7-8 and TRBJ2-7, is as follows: GAGVSQSPRYKVAKRGQDVALRCDPISGHVSLFWYQQALGQGPEFLTYFQNEAQLDKSGLPSDRFFAERPEGSVSTLKIQRTQQEDSAVYLCATSGLAGETRYFGPGTRLTVT.

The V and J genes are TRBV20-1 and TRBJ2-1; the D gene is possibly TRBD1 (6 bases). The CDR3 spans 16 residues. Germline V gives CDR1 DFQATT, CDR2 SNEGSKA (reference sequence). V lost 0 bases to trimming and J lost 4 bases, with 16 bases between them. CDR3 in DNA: TGCAGTGCTAGAGATCACACAGGGTCTTCTTACAATGAGCAGTTCTTC. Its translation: CSARDHTGSSYNEQFF.

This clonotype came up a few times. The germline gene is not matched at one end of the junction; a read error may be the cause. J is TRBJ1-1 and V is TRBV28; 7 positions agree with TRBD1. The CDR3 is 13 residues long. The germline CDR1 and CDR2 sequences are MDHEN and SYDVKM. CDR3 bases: TGTGCCAGCAGTGCTCGACAGGGCACTGAAGCCTTCTTT. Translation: CASSARQGTEAFF.

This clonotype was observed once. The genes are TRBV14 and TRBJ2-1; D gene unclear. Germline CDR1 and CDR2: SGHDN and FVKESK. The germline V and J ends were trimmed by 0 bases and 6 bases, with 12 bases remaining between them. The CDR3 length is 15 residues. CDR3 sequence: CASSQDFRLTNEQFF. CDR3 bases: TGTGCCAGCAGCCAAGATTTTAGGTTAACCAATGAGCAGTTCTTC. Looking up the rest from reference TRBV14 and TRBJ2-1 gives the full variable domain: EAGVTQFPSHSVIEKGQTVTLRCDPISGHDNLYWYRRVMGKEIKFLLHFVKESKQDESGMPNNRFLAERTGGTYSTLKVQPAELEDSGVYFCASSQDFRLTNEQFFGPGTRLTVL.

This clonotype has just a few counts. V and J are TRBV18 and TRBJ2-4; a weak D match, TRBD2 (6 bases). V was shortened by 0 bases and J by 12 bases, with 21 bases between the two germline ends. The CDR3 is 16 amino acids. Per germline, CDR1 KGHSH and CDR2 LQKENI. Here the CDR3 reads CASSPPAITSQRDQYF. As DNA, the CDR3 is TGTGCCAGCTCACCACCGGCAATCACTAGCCAGAGGGATCAGTACTTC.

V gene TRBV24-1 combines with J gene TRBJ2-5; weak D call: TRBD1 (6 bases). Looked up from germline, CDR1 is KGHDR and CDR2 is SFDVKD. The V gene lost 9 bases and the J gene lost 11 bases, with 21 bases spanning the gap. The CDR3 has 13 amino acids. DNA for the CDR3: TGTGCCACCCAACAGGGCGTACCAGGTGAGCAGTACTTC. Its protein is CATQQGVPGEQYF.

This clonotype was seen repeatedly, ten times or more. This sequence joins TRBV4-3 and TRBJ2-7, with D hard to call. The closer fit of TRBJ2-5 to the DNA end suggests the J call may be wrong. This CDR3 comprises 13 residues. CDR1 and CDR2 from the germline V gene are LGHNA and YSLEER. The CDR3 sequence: CASSQGPQETQYF. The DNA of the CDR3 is TGCGCCAGCAGCCAAGGACCTCAGGAGACCCAGTACTTC.

CDR3 amino acids: CSASLEATDTQYF. The CDR3 DNA reads as TGCAGTGCCTCACTAGAGGCTACAGATACGCAGTATTTT. The chain employs TRBV20-1 and TRBJ2-3, with a possible D match to TRBD2 (5 bases). The CDR3 is 13 amino acids. Per germline, CDR1 DFQATT and CDR2 SNEGSKA (reference sequence). V lost 6 bases and J lost 3, with 13 bases in between.

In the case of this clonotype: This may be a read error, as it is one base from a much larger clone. The CDR3 nucleotides are TGCAGTGCTAGGGTCACTAGCGGGAGAATGGGGAATGAGCAGTACTTC. Its translation: CSARVTSGRMGNEQYF. The V call is TRBV20-1, the J call TRBJ2-5, with 11 bases matching TRBD2. J gave up 11 bases and V 3 bases, and 17 bases lay outside the gene matches. This CDR3 comprises 16 residues. Germline V lookup: CDR1 DFQATT, CDR2 SNEGSKA (reference sequence).

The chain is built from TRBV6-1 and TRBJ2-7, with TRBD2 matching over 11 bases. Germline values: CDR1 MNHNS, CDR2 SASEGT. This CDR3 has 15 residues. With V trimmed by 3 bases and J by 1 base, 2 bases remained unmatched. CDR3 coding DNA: TGTGCCAGCAGTGACCGACTAGCGGGGTCCTACGAGCAGTACTTC. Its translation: CASSDRLAGSYEQYF.

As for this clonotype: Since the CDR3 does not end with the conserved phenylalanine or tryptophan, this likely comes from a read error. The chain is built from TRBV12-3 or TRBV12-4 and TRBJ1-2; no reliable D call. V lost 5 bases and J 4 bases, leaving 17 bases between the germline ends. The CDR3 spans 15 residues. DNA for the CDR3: TGTGCCAGCAGTCCGCGAAGGGCAGACTCCTATGGCTACACCTTA. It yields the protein CASSPRRADSYGYTL.

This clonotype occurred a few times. CDR3 sequence (DNA): TGTGCCAGCAGTTTAGCGAACTCATTCCAGTACTTC. It translates to CASSLANSFQYF. This chain links TRBV12-3 or TRBV12-4 with TRBJ2-7; D gene ambiguous. With 0 bases removed from V and 10 bases from J, the gap between germline ends came to 10 bases. This CDR3 is built from 12 residues.